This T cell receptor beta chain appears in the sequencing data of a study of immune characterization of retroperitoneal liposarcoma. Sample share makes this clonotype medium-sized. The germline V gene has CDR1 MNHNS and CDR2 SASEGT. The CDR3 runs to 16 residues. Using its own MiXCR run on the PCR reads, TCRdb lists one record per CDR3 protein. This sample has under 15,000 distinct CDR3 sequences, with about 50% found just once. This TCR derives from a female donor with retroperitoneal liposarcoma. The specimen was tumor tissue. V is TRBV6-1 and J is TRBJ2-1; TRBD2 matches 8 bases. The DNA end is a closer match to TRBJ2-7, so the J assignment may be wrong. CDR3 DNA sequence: TGTGCCAGCAGTCGTACCGGGACTAGGGGAGATTACGAGCAGTACTTC. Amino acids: CASSRTGTRGDYEQYF.